Below are 9 T cell receptor beta chains sequenced from a single sample in a study of T cell clonotyping in hematopoietic cell transplantation. The assay was immunoSEQ multiplex PCR, and TCRdb's table has in-frame clones only and misses some. The sample yields tens of thousands of clones, 90% to 95% seen once. The sequenced sample was peripheral blood mononuclear cells. These receptors were obtained from a woman between 45 and 65 years old in good health. Some clones in this sample may be carry-over from other donors' samples.

The V call is TRBV27, the J call TRBJ2-5; TRBD1 aligns across 10 bases. Germline V gene data show CDR1 as MNHEY and CDR2 as SMNVEV (reference sequence). The CDR3 is made up of 18 amino acids. Germline trimming cut 3 bases from V and 5 bases from J; bases unmatched to any gene: 15. The CDR3 DNA follows: TGTGCCAGCAGTTTCATGGGACAGGGGTCCCTATTAACGGAGACCCAGTACTTC. Residues: CASSFMGQGSLLTETQYF.

The chain carries TRBV7-9 and TRBJ1-2, with D tentatively TRBD1 (5 bases). Trimming left V 2 bases short and J 5 bases short, with 15 bases between. The CDR3 sequence is 15 residues long. Germline values: CDR1 SEHNR, CDR2 FQNEAQ (reference sequence). The CDR3 spells CASSLPPQGEYGYTF. The CDR3 DNA reads TGTGCCAGCAGCTTACCCCCCCAGGGTGAATATGGCTACACCTTC.

The CDR3 sequence: CASSITGNTEAFF. The CDR3 DNA is TGTGCCAGCAGTATTACTGGGAACACTGAAGCTTTCTTT. The chain uses TRBV7-9 and TRBJ1-1; no firm D call. The CDR3 has 13 residues. Germline V lookup: CDR1 SEHNR, CDR2 FQNEAQ (reference sequence). The germline V and J ends were trimmed by 6 bases and 1 base, with 9 bases remaining between them.

This clone was detected a few times. The genes are TRBV6-5 and TRBJ1-4; no clear D. Germline V CDR1 and CDR2: MNHEY, SVGAGI. The CDR3 totals 15 residues. V shed 0 bases and J shed 3 bases, with 8 bases lying between them. As DNA, the CDR3 is TGTGCCAGCAGTTACTCAGGGCTTGCTAATGAAAAACTGTTTTTT. The encoded protein is CASSYSGLANEKLFF.

For the CDR3, the DNA is TGTGCCACCCGTCGCGGGGTCTACAATGAGCAGTTCTTC. Protein: CATRRGVYNEQFF. This chain joins TRBV6-5 and TRBJ2-1; D is perhaps TRBD2 (6 bases). Germline assignment: CDR1 MNHEY and CDR2 SVGAGI. The CDR3 has 13 amino acids. With 10 bases removed from V and 3 bases from J, the gap between germline ends came to 13 bases.

This sequence joins TRBV28 and TRBJ2-7, with 8 bases aligning to TRBD2. CDR3 length: 15 amino acids. The germline V gene encodes CDR1 MDHEN and CDR2 SYDVKM. J was trimmed by 0 bases and V by 10 bases; bases with no gene match: 11. Here the CDR3 reads CATAPGGESSYEQYF. CDR3 coding DNA: TGTGCCACTGCGCCGGGGGGGGAGAGCTCCTACGAGCAGTACTTC.

V and J are TRBV5-4 and TRBJ2-5; tentative D call: TRBD2 (6 bases). This CDR3 region has 14 residues. Germline V gene lookup returns CDR1 SGHNT and CDR2 YYREEE (reference sequence). V was clipped by 1 base and J by 1 base, with 8 bases between them. The DNA of the CDR3 is TGTGCCAGCAGCTTGCGGGACTCCCAAGAGACCCAGTACTTC. This codes for CASSLRDSQETQYF. Looking up the rest from reference TRBV5-4 and TRBJ2-5 gives the full variable domain: ETGVTQSPTHLIKTRGQQVTLRCSSQSGHNTVSWYQQALGQGPQFIFQYYREEENGRGNFPPRFSGLQFPNYSSELNVNALELDDSALYLCASSLRDSQETQYFGPGTRLLVL.

This clone came up a few times. In DNA, the CDR3 is TGTGCCAGCAGCGCCGGACAGGGATACTCTGGAAACACCATATATTTT. Protein product: CASSAGQGYSGNTIYF. The rearrangement links TRBV9 to TRBJ1-3; 8 bases are shared with TRBD1. The CDR3 is 16 residues long. V lost 3 bases to trimming and J lost 0 bases; unmatched junction nucleotides: 5. The germline CDR1 and CDR2 sequences are SGDLS and YYNGEE.

V usage is TRBV4-1 and J usage is TRBJ1-5, with 10 positions matching TRBD1. Germline CDR1 reads MGHRA; CDR2 reads YSYEKL. The CDR3 contains 17 residues. Germline trimming cut 2 bases from V and 6 bases from J; bases unmatched to any gene: 10. This chain's CDR3 is CASSQIQTGGSVQPQHF. In DNA form, the CDR3 reads TGCGCCAGCAGCCAAATACAGACAGGGGGCTCGGTTCAGCCCCAGCATTTT.